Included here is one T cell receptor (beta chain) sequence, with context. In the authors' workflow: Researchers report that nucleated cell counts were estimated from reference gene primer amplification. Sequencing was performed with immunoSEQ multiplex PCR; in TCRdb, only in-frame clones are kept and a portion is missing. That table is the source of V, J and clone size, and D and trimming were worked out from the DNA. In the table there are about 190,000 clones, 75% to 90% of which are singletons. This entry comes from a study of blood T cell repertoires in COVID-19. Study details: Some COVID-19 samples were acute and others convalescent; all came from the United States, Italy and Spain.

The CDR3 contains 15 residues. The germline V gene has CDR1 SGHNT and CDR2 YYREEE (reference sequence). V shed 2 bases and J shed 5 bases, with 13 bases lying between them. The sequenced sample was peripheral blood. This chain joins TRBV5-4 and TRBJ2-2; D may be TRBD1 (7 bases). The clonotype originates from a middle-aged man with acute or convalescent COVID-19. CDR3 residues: CASSLTGDWTGELFF. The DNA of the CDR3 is TGTGCCAGCAGCTTAACAGGGGACTGGACCGGGGAGCTGTTTTTT.